This T cell receptor (beta chain) is drawn from a study of shared clonotypes between healthy human individuals. Study at large: The cohort comprised a couple of women and a few men. Their ages spanned 18 to 49 years.

The CDR3 covers 14 residues. Germline-derived CDR1 and CDR2 are GTSNPN and SVGIG (reference sequence). Deletions cut 1 base from V and 8 bases from J, with 17 bases between. Naive CD8 cells lacked CD45RO, underwent positive selection for CCR7 and left out terminally differentiated effector memory CD45RA+ cells. Repertoires were generated with immunoSEQ multiplex PCR, while TCRdb's copy carries only in-frame clones and drops some. In the table there are around 2,000,000 clones, approximately 94% of which are singletons. The source is a man aged 18-30 years in good health. Material: naive CD8+ T cells sorted from blood. This sequence joins TRBV30 and TRBJ1-2; D is unresolved. For the CDR3, the DNA is TGTGCCTGGAGTGAAACCGGACCGACTGGAGGCTACACCTTC. Its translation: CAWSETGPTGGYTF.